Reported below is one T cell receptor beta chain. What it binds is not known. The sample originates from a study of cytomegalovirus exposure and HLA in healthy donors. About the research overall: The platform used for the 120 or so validation repertoires matched that of the 650 to 750 first-cohort repertoires, a later analysis reported. Whole-study findings and limits: Generally TCR sequences proved uncommon, though certain public TCRs appeared in numerous donors. The study designated about 160 TCR beta chains cytomegalovirus-associated.

The ends were cut back, 4 bases at V and 7 bases at J, with 9 bases in the middle. In germline, CDR1 is SGHDT, CDR2 YYEEEE. The CDR3 contains 11 residues. The repertoire was sequenced with immunoSEQ multiplex PCR; TCRdb's copy has only in-frame clones and lacks some. In the table there are around 200,000 clones, around 82% of which are singletons. The donors were in the 120-subject validation cohort, distinct from the 666-subject first cohort. The chain joins TRBV5-6 to TRBJ2-7; no reliable D call. The sequence was obtained from a woman aged 18 to 35 in good health and CMV-seropositive. Sequencing was done on a sample of PBMCs. The CDR3 region has the DNA TGTGCCAGCAGCGCTAACAGAGAGCAGTACTTC. This translates into CASSANREQYF.